These 22 T cell receptor beta chains were sequenced from one sample in a study of blood T cell repertoires in COVID-19. The assay was immunoSEQ multiplex PCR, and TCRdb's table has in-frame clones only and misses some. The table has 250,000 to 350,000 clones, almost 90% seen once. Sequencing was performed on peripheral blood. The source is a woman aged 30 to 39 with COVID-19, enrolled during active disease.

The CDR3 here is CSASGRAFQETQYF. The CDR3 nucleotides read TGCAGTGCTAGTGGGAGAGCTTTTCAAGAGACCCAGTACTTC. The chain couples TRBV20-1 to TRBJ2-5; D perhaps matches TRBD2 (5 bases). The CDR3 is made up of 14 amino acids. The V and J ends lost 3 bases and 2 bases respectively, with 13 bases between them. Germline values: CDR1 DFQATT, CDR2 SNEGSKA (reference sequence).

This clone has a handful of counts. The chain carries TRBV6-5 and TRBJ1-1, with D uncertain. This CDR3 is 12 amino acids long. Trimming took off 8 bases at V and 1 base at J, with 8 bases between the two ends. CDR1 MNHEY and CDR2 SVGAGI come from the germline V gene. The CDR3 region has the DNA TGTGCCAGCTACACCAGGAACACTGAAGCTTTCTTT. Translated: CASYTRNTEAFF.

This chain joins TRBV18 and TRBJ1-6, with D unclear. The V gene lost 2 bases and the J gene lost 5 bases, with 7 bases spanning the gap. Germline V CDR1 and CDR2: KGHSH, LQKENI. The CDR3 has 14 amino acids. CDR3: CASSPGANNSPLHF. The CDR3 DNA reads TGTGCCAGCTCACCAGGAGCAAATAATTCACCCCTCCACTTT. The variable domain in full, completed from reference TRBV18 and TRBJ1-6, reads NAGVMQNPRHLVRRRGQEARLRCSPMKGHSHVYWYRQLPEEGLKFMVYLQKENIIDESGMPKERFSAEFPKEGPSILRIQQVVRGDSAAYFCASSPGANNSPLHFGNGTRLTVT.

The table lists this clone with a count of one. V is TRBV28 and J is TRBJ2-5; D perhaps matches TRBD2 (5 bases). Trimming left V 5 bases short and J 6 bases short, with 22 bases between. The CDR3 covers 16 residues. The V gene's germline CDR1 is MDHEN and CDR2 SYDVKM. The CDR3 region is CASSTRRQVSSKTQYF. The CDR3 DNA sequence: TGTGCCAGCAGTACCAGGAGGCAAGTCAGTTCGAAGACCCAGTACTTC.

The gene calls are TRBV5-4 and TRBJ1-4, with D perhaps matching TRBD1 (6 bases). Per germline, CDR1 SGHNT and CDR2 YYREEE (reference sequence). The ends were cut back, 4 bases at V and 8 bases at J, with 15 bases in the middle. The CDR3 is made up of 14 amino acids. CDR3 coding DNA: TGTGCCAGCAGCGAGACGGGGACAAGGGAAAAACTGTTTTTT. Its translation is CASSETGTREKLFF.

The gene calls are TRBV12-2 and TRBJ2-7; the D call in the table, TRBD2, was not verified against the DNA. TRBV12-2 corresponds to a pseudogene. This CDR3 has 15 residues. The DNA of the CDR3 is TGTGCAAGTCGCTTAACATCCGGGTTCTCCTACGAGCAGTACTTC. Residues: CASRLTSGFSYEQYF.

This sequence joins TRBV7-2 and TRBJ2-7, with D hard to call. Germline values: CDR1 SGHTA, CDR2 FQGNSA. V lost 5 bases to trimming and J lost 2 bases, with 7 bases between them. The CDR3 covers 12 residues. CDR3 in amino acids: CASSPSPYEQYF. The CDR3 nucleotides read TGTGCCAGCAGCCCGAGCCCCTACGAGCAGTACTTC.

The chain recombines TRBV10-3 with TRBJ2-1; 9 nucleotides agree with TRBD2. Per the germline V gene, CDR1 is ENHRY and CDR2 is SYGVKD. The CDR3 length is 13 residues. V trimming: 9 bases; J trimming: 3 bases; junction bases outside the gene matches: 3. CDR3 residues: CAIRLADYNEQFF. The DNA for the CDR3 is TGTGCCATACGACTAGCGGACTACAATGAGCAGTTCTTC.

This sequence joins TRBV28 and TRBJ1-5; D unresolved. The CDR3 is made up of 14 amino acids. The germline V gene has CDR1 MDHEN and CDR2 SYDVKM. V shed 7 bases and J shed 5 bases, with 15 bases lying between them. CDR3 DNA sequence: TGTGCCAGCACGGTGTCGGGGAACGATCAGCCCCAGCATTTT. Amino acid sequence: CASTVSGNDQPQHF.

This clone was observed a single time. The V and J genes are TRBV27 and TRBJ2-3, with 7 bases fitting TRBD2. CDR3 length: 16 amino acids. V shed 5 bases and J 8 bases; nucleotides not matched to a gene: 16. CDR1 and CDR2 from the germline V gene are MNHEY and SMNVEV (reference sequence). CDR3 loop: CASSPLPSGGVGTQYF. The CDR3 bases are TGTGCCAGCAGTCCCCTCCCTAGCGGCGGGGTAGGTACGCAGTATTTT.

V is TRBV5-1 and J is TRBJ1-1; 11 nucleotides line up with TRBD1. The trim removed 4 bases at V and 0 bases at J, leaving 11 bases unmatched. CDR3 length: 18 residues. Germline CDR1 and CDR2: SGHRS and YFSETQ. The CDR3 sequence: CASSITPGQGGMNTEAFF. CDR3 nucleotide sequence: TGCGCCAGCAGCATAACTCCGGGACAGGGGGGAATGAACACTGAAGCTTTCTTT.

The rearrangement links TRBV5-1 to TRBJ1-1, with D maybe TRBD1 (5 bases). Trimming stripped 0 bases from V and 0 bases from J, with 9 bases between. The germline V gene has CDR1 SGHRS and CDR2 YFSETQ. This CDR3 is built from 15 residues. The CDR3 is CASSLVWGVNTEAFF. CDR3 DNA sequence: TGCGCCAGCAGCTTGGTGTGGGGGGTGAACACTGAAGCTTTCTTT.

V gene TRBV6-6 combines with J gene TRBJ1-3, with D possibly being TRBD1 (6 bases). This CDR3 contains 14 residues. Per germline, CDR1 MNHNY and CDR2 SVGAGI (reference sequence). The V gene lost 8 bases and the J gene lost 3 bases, with 14 bases spanning the gap. This CDR3 reads CASREGGGGNTIYF. The CDR3, as DNA: TGTGCCAGCCGGGAGGGGGGCGGTGGAAACACCATATATTTT.

This chain uses TRBV21-1 with TRBJ1-1; the table's D call TRBD1 went unverified against the DNA. TRBV21-1 is labeled a pseudogene. The CDR3 contains 15 residues. This CDR3 is CASSKGAQGGTEAFF. CDR3 nucleotides: TGTGCCAGCAGCAAAGGGGCGCAGGGTGGAACTGAAGCTTTCTTT.

The V and J genes are TRBV18 and TRBJ2-2; D remains unclear. CDR1 is KGHSH and CDR2 is LQKENI in the germline V gene. Trimming took off 5 bases at V and 1 base at J, with 11 bases between the two ends. The CDR3 length is 15 residues. The CDR3 here is CASSIAALNTGELFF. CDR3 bases: TGTGCCAGCTCAATCGCGGCTTTGAACACCGGGGAGCTGTTTTTT.

V gene TRBV5-1 combines with J gene TRBJ1-1; D unresolved. Germline values: CDR1 SGHRS, CDR2 YFSETQ. With 7 bases removed from V and 4 bases from J, the gap between germline ends came to 14 bases. This CDR3 is built from 13 residues. This CDR3 is CASWQVEATEAFF. The CDR3 region has the DNA TGCGCCAGCTGGCAGGTGGAAGCCACTGAAGCTTTCTTT. Based on the CDR3 plus reference TRBV5-1 and TRBJ1-1, the full variable domain is KAGVTQTPRYLIKTRGQQVTLSCSPISGHRSVSWYQQTPGQGLQFLFEYFSETQRNKGNFPGRFSGRQFSNSRSEMNVSTLELGDSALYLCASWQVEATEAFFGQGTRLTVV.

The V gene is TRBV25-1, the J gene TRBJ2-1, with 10 bases fitting TRBD2. This CDR3 comprises 16 residues. V lost 7 bases to trimming and J lost 3 bases; unmatched junction nucleotides: 9. CDR1 MGHDK and CDR2 SYGVNS come from the germline V gene. The CDR3 DNA sequence: TGTGCCAGCACCCGGCCGGGACTAGCGAGCTACAATGAGCAGTTCTTC. Translated, it gives CASTRPGLASYNEQFF.

V usage is TRBV9 and J usage is TRBJ2-3; TRBD2 might be the D (6 bases). The CDR3 covers 14 residues. Trimming left V 5 bases short and J 3 bases short, with 13 bases between. The germline gives CDR1 SGDLS, CDR2 YYNGEE. The CDR3 sequence is CASRRDSATDTQYF. As DNA, the CDR3 is TGTGCCAGCAGAAGGGACTCTGCAACAGATACGCAGTATTTT.

Points on this clone: One end of the junction does not line up with germline, which may come from a read error. The CDR3 is CASRGGQSFEQLFF. The CDR3 nucleotides are TGTGCCAGCAGGGGTGGACAGAGTTTTGAACAACTGTTTTTT. V and J are TRBV6-5 and TRBJ1-4; a weak D match, TRBD1 (6 bases). This CDR3 is built from 14 residues. Germline V CDR1 and CDR2: MNHEY, SVGAGI.

J is TRBJ2-1 and V is TRBV5-1; TRBD2 agrees at 12 bases. The ends lost 0 bases at V and 9 bases at J; junction bases unmatched: 7. The CDR3 has 16 residues. Germline loops: CDR1 SGHRS, CDR2 YFSETQ. This CDR3 is CASSLVPSGRGTEQFF. The CDR3, as DNA: TGCGCCAGCAGCTTGGTTCCTAGCGGGAGGGGAACTGAGCAGTTCTTC.

The chain combines TRBV5-4 with TRBJ2-1, with 10 bases that match TRBD1. The germline V gene has CDR1 SGHNT and CDR2 YYREEE (reference sequence). The CDR3 has 15 residues. After removal of 4 bases from V and 3 bases from J, the junction contained 4 bases not matched to a gene. The CDR3 here is CASSPRDRGYNEQFF. CDR3 bases: TGTGCCAGCAGCCCTCGGGACAGGGGCTACAATGAGCAGTTCTTC.

The chain is built from TRBV12-5 and TRBJ1-1; perhaps TRBD1 as D (5 bases). The V end lost 3 bases, the J end lost 5 bases, and 16 bases lay between the germline ends. CDR1 is LGHNT, CDR2 FRNRAP, per germline. The CDR3 totals 15 residues. This CDR3 reads CASGFFLGVETEAFF. The CDR3 bases are TGTGCTAGTGGTTTCTTTTTAGGGGTAGAAACTGAAGCTTTCTTT.